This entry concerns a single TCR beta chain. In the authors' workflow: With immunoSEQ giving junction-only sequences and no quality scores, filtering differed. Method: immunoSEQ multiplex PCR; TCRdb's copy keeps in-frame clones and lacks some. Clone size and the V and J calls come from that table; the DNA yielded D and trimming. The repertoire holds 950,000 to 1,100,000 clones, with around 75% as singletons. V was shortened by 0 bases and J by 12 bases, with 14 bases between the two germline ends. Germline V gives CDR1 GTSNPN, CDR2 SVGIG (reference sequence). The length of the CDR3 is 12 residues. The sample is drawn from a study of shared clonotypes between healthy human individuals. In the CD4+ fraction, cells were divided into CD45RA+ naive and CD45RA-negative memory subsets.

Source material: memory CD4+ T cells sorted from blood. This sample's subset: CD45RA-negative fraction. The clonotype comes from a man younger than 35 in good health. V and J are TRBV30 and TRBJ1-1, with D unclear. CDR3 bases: TGTGCCTGGAGTGTAAAGGGTGAGCGCCCTTTCTTT. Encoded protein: CAWSVKGERPFF.